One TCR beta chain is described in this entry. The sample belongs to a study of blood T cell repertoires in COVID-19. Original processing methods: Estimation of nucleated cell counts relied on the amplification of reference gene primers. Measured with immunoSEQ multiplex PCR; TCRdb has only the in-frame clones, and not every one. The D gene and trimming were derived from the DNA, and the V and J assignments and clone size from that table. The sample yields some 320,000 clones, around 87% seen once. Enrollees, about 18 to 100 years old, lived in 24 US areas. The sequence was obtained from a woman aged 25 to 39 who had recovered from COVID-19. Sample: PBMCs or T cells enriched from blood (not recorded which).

DNA of the CDR3: TGTGCCATTAAGCCCCCCGCGACAGCCGAGCAGTACTTC. Translated, it gives CAIKPPATAEQYF. This chain connects TRBV4-2 to TRBJ2-7, with D perhaps TRBD1 (5 bases). The germline V gene has CDR1 LGHNA and CDR2 YNFKEQ. Between the trimmed V and J ends, which lost 10 bases and 6 bases, there was a span of 19 bases. There are 13 residues in the CDR3.